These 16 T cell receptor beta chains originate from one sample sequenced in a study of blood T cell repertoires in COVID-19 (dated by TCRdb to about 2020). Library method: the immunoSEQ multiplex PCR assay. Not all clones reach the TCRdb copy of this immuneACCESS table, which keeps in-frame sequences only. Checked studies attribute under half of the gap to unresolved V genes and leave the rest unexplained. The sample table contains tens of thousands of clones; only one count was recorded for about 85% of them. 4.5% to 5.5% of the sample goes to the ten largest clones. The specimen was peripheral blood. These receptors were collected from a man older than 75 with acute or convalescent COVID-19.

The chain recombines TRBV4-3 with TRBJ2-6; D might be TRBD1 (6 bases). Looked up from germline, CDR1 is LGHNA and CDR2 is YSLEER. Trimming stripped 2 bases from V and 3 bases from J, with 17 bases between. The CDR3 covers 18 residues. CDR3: CASSQYRQAQGGANVLTF. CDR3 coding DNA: TGCGCCAGCAGCCAATATAGACAGGCCCAGGGTGGGGCCAACGTCCTGACTTTC.

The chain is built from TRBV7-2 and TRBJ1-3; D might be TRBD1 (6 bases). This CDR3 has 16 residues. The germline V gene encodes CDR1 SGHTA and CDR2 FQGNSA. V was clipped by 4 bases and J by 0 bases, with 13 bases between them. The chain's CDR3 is CASSSSGASSGNTIYF. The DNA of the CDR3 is TGTGCCAGCAGCTCTTCAGGGGCCAGCTCTGGAAACACCATATATTTT.

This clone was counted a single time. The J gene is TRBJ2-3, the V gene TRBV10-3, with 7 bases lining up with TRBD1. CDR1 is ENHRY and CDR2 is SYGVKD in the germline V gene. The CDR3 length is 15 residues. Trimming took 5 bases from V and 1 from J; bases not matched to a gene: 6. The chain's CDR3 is CAISPQGEGTDTQYF. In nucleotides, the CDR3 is TGTGCCATCAGTCCTCAGGGGGAAGGCACAGATACGCAGTATTTT.

The CDR3 here is CASSGDIYNNNYGYTF. The CDR3, as DNA: TGTGCCAGCAGTGGGGACATCTATAATAATAACTATGGCTACACCTTC. The rearrangement uses TRBV6-1 and TRBJ1-2; D is perhaps TRBD1 (6 bases). This CDR3 spans 16 amino acids. V was clipped by 4 bases and J by 1 base, with 16 bases between them. Germline V gene sequence: CDR1 MNHNS, CDR2 SASEGT.

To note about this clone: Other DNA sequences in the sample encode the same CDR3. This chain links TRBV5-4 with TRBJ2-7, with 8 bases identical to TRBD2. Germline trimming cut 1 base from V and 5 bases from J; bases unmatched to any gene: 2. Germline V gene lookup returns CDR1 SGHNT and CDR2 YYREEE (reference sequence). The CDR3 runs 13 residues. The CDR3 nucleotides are TGTGCCAGCAGCTTGACGGGAGGGGACGAGCAGTACTTC. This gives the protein CASSLTGGDEQYF. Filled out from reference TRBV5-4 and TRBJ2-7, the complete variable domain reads ETGVTQSPTHLIKTRGQQVTLRCSSQSGHNTVSWYQQALGQGPQFIFQYYREEENGRGNFPPRFSGLQFPNYSSELNVNALELDDSALYLCASSLTGGDEQYFGPGTRLTVT.

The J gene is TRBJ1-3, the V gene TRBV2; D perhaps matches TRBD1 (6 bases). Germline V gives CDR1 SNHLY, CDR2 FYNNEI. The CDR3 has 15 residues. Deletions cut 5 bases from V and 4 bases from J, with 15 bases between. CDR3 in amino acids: CASSPQGTSGNTIYF. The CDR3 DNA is TGTGCCAGCAGTCCACAAGGGACATCCGGAAACACCATATATTTT.

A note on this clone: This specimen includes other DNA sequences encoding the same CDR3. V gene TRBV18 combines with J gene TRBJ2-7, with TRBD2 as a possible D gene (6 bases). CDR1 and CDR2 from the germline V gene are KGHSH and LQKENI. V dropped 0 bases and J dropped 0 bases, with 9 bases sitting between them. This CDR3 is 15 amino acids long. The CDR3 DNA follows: TGTGCCAGCTCACCACCGGGGGGTAGCTCCTACGAGCAGTACTTC. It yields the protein CASSPPGGSSYEQYF.

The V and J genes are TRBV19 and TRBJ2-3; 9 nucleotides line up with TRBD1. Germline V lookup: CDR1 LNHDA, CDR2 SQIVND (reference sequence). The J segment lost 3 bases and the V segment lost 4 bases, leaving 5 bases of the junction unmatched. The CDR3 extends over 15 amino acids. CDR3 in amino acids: CASSKTGTGTDTQYF. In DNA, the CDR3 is TGTGCCAGTAGTAAAACCGGGACAGGGACAGATACGCAGTATTTT.

This CDR3 reads CASIGTANTGELFF. The DNA for the CDR3 is TGTGCCAGCATCGGGACAGCGAACACCGGGGAGCTGTTTTTT. This sequence joins TRBV7-9 and TRBJ2-2, with TRBD1 matching 7 bases. Germline trimming cut 7 bases from V and 0 bases from J; bases unmatched to any gene: 2. Germline CDR1 is SEHNR and CDR2 is FQNEAQ (reference sequence). The CDR3 has 14 amino acids.

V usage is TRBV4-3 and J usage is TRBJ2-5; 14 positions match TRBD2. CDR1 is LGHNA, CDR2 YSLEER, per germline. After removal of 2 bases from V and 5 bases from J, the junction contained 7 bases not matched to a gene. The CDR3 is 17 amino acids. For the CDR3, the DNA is TGCGCCAGCAGCCAACGACTAGCGGGAGGGGGCAGTGAGACCCAGTACTTC. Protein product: CASSQRLAGGGSETQYF.

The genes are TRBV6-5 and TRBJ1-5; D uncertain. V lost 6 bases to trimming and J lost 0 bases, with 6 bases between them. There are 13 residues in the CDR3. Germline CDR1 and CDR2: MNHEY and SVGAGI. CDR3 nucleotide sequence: TGTGCCAGCAGGGGCAATAGCAATCAGCCCCAGCATTTT. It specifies CASRGNSNQPQHF.

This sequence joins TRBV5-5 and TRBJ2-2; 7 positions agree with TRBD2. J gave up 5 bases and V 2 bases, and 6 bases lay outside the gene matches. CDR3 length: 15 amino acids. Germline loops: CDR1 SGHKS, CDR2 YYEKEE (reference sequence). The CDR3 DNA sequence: TGTGCCAGCAGCTTTGGCGGGGGAAGAACCGGGGAGCTGTTTTTT. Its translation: CASSFGGGRTGELFF.

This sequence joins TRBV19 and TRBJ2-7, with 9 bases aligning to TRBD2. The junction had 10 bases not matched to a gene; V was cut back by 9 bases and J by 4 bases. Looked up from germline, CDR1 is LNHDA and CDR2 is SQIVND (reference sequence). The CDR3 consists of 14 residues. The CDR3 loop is CASSPLAGSYEQYF. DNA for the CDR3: TGTGCCAGCTCTCCACTAGCGGGTTCGTACGAGCAGTACTTC.

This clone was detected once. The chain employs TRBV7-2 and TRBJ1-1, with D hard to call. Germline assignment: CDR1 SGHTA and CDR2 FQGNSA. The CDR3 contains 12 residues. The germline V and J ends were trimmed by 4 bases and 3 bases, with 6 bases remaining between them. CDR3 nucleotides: TGTGCCAGCAGCTATAGTTACACTGAAGCTTTCTTT. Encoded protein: CASSYSYTEAFF.

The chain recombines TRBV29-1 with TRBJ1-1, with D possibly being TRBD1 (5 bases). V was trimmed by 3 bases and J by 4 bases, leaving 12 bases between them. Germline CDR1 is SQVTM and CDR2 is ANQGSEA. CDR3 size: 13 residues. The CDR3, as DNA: TGCAGCGTTGACAGGGCCCCCCCCACTGAAGCTTTCTTT. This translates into CSVDRAPPTEAFF. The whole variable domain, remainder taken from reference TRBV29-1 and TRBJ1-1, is SAVISQKPSRDICQRGTSLTIQCQVDSQVTMMFWYRQQPGQSLTLIATANQGSEATYESGFVIDKFPISRPNLTFSTLTVSNMSPEDSSIYLCSVDRAPPTEAFFGQGTRLTVV.

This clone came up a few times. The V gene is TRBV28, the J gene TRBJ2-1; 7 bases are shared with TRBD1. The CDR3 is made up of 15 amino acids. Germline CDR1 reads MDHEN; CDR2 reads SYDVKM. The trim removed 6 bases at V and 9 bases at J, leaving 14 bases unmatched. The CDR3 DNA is TGTGCCAGCAGCTCCCTTGACAGGGTGGGTTGTGAGCAGTTCTTC. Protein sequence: CASSSLDRVGCEQFF.